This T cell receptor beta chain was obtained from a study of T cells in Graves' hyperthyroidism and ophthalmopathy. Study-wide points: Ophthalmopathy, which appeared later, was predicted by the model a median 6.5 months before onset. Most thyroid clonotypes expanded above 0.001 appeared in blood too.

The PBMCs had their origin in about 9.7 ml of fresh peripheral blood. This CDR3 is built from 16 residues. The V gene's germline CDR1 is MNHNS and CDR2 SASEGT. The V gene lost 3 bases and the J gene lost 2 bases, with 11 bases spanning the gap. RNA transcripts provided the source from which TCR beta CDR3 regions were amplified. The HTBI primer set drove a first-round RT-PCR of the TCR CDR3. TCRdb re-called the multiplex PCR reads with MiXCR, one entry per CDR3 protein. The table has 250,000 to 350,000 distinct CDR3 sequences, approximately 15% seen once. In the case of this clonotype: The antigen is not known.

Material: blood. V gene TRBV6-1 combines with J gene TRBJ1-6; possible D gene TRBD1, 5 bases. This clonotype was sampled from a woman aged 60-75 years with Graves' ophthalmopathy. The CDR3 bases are TGTGCCAGCAGTGAGCGGGGGATAACCTATAATTCACCCCTCCACTTT. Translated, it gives CASSERGITYNSPLHF.